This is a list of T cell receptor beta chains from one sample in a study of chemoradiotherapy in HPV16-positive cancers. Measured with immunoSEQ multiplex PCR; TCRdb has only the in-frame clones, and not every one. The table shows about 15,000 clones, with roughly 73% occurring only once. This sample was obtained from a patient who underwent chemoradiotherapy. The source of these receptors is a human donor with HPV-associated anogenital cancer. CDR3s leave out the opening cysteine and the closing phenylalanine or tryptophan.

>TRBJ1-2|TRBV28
ASTTGVHGYT
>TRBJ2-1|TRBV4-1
ASSHPWEGDEQF
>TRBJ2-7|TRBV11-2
ASSLVSSAEQY
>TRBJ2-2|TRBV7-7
ASSLRGYTGELF
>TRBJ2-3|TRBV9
ASSPGLTDTQY
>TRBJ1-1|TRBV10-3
AISETDDRAF
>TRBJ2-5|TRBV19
ATSTSGGETQY
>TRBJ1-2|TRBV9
ASSFTGDYGYT
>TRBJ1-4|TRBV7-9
ASSLVTPTNEKLF
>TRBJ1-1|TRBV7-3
ASSPRQNTEAF
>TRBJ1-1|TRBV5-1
ASTAGSRAYAEAF
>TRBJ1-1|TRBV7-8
ASSRGPSNTEAF
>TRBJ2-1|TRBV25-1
ASTRQGQNEQF
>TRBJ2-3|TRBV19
ASSTGSLGLRDTQY
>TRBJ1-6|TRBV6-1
ASSEQNTKEPPLH
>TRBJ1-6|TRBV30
AWTPGGGSPLH
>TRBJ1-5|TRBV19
ASSPRQGMPQH
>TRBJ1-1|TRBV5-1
ASTQSGANTEAF
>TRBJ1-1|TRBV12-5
ASGWGGAAEAF
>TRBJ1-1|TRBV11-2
ASSLARTEAF
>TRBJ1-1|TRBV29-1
SVAGTGVAF
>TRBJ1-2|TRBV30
AWTYGGVEGGYT
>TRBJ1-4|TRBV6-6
ASSYSTSKLNEKLF
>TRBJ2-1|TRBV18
ASSADRGLAGYNEQF
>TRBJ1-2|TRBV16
ASSQSSGDRGYT
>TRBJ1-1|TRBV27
ASSQISNTEAF
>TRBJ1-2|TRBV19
ASRQGTQDFRGYT
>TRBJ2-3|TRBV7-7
ASSLERGYTQY
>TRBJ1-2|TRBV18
ASSPEKSYGYT
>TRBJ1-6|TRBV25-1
ASSRGASPLH
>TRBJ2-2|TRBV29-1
SVTGRTGELF
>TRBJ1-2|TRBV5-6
ASSFAWGGYGYT
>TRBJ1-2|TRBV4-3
ASSQEWQGARGYT
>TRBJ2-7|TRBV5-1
ASSLGGRSYEQY
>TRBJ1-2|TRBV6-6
ALKRAADYGYT
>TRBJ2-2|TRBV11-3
ASSLRQAGTGELF
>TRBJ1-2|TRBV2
ASNDQDSLGGYT
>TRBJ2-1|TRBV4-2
ASSQEGTSGGNEQF
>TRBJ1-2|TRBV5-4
ASSPKGRHYGYT
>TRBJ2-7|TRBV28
ASSSHREQY
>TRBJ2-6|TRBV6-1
ASSGRGSRANVLT
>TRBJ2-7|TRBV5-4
ASSAQGADFHEQY
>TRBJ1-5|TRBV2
ASSSDRGIQPQH
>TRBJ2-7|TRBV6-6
ASSYEPALASEQY
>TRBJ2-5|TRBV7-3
ASSQGAVETQY
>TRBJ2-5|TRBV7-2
ASSIGTGETQY
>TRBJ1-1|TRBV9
ASSSSPGTGLAFVTEAF
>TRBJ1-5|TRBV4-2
ASSHDRQGGNQPQH
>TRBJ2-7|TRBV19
ASSMDRVVDEQY
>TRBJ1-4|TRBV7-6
ASSLGPAKLF
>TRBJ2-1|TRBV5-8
ASSPNSGGVYNEQF